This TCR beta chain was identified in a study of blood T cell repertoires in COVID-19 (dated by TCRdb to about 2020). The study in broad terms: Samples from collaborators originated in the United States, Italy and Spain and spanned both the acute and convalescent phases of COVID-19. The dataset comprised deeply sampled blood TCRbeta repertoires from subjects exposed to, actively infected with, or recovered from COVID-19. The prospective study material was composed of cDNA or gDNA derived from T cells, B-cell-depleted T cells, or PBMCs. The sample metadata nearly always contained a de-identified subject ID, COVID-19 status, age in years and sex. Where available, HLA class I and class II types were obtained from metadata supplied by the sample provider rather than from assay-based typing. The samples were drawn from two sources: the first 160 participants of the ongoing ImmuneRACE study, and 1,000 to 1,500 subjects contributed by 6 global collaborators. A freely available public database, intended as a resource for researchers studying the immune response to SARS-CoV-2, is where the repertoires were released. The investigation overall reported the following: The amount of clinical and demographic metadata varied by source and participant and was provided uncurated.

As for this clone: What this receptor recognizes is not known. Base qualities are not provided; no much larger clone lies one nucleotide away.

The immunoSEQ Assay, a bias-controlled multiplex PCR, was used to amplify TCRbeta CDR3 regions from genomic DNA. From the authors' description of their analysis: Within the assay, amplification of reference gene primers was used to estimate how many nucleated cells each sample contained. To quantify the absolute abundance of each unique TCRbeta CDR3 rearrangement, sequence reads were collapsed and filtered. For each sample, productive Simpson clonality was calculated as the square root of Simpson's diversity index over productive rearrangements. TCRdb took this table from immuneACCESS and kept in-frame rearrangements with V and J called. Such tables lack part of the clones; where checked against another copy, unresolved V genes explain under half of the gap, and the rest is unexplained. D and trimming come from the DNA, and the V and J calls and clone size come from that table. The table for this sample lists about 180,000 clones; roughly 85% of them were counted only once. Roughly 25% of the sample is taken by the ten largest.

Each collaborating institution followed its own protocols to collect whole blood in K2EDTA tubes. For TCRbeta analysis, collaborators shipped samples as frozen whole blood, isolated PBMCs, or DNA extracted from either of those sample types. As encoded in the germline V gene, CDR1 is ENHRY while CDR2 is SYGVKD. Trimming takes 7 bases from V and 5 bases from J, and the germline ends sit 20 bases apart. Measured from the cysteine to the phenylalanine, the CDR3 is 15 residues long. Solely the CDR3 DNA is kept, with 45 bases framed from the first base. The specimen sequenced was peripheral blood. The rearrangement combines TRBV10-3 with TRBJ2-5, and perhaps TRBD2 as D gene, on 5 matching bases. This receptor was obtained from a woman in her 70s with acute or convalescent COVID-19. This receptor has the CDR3 CAIKAALPGWETQYF. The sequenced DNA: TGTGCCATCAAAGCGGCTCTACCAGGCTGGGAGACCCAGTACTTC.